The rows below give T cell receptor beta chains drawn from one sample of a study of T-cell memory formation after mild COVID-19. From the 5' RACE reads, TCRdb called clonotypes with MiXCR, one entry per CDR3 protein. Of about 270,000 distinct CDR3 sequences listed, roughly 16% are singletons. Sequenced material: PBMCs or a T cell subset sorted from them (not recorded which). The origin of the receptors is a man younger than 30 who had mild COVID-19 (a few samples of this study predate the infection). Cell type and time point are not known. Each CDR3 is given with its conserved first and last residue.

TRBJ1-2	TRBV7-2	CASSPLNYGYTF
TRBJ1-1	TRBV10-3	CAIDLGTGTEAFF
TRBJ1-1	TRBV10-3	CAISESKGAPEAFF
TRBJ1-2	TRBV3-1	CASSLRRAGGYGYTF
TRBJ1-2	TRBV6-2/TRBV6-3	CASSSGVYTF
TRBJ1-5	TRBV10-3	CAISARQMDQPQHF
TRBJ1-4	TRBV4-2	CASSSPPKLWEKLFF
TRBJ2-5	TRBV29-1	CSVVGGKVGETQYF
TRBJ1-2	TRBV7-9	CASSLPDQANYGYTF
TRBJ2-3	TRBV20-1	CSALLGGAFADTQYF
TRBJ2-1	TRBV11-2	CASSLAGLGIREQFF
TRBJ1-1	TRBV19	CASSIPGWEAFF
TRBJ2-1	TRBV28	CASRPSSGVYNEQFF
TRBJ2-3	TRBV4-3	CASSQDRTDTQYF
TRBJ2-2	TRBV6-2/TRBV6-3	CATGAQLRELFF
TRBJ1-1	TRBV7-9	CASEGGAGGTEAFF
TRBJ1-3	TRBV3-1	CASSQDPARSGNTIYF
TRBJ1-2	TRBV20-1	CSARQDGYGYTF
TRBJ1-3	TRBV5-4	CASSLLLIGTGRNTIYF
TRBJ1-6	TRBV7-2	CASREGNSPLHF
TRBJ2-2	TRBV15	CATSSGQGVTGELFF
TRBJ2-1	TRBV10-3	CATGQGDYNEQFF
TRBJ1-1	TRBV6-2/TRBV6-3	CASSHRAMNTEAFF
TRBJ2-3	TRBV7-3	CASSNPGTGTETQYF
TRBJ1-5	TRBV6-2/TRBV6-3	CASNIRQGANQPQHF
TRBJ2-7	TRBV6-1	CASSENPSREQYF
TRBJ1-1	TRBV5-1	CASSYTGTNTEAFF
TRBJ2-3	TRBV7-9	CASSPRDYTDTQYF
TRBJ2-3	TRBV5-4	CASSPPGGEGTDTQYF
TRBJ1-1	TRBV20-1	CSAREGDSWGTEAFF
TRBJ1-2	TRBV5-1	CASSGSFLYGYTF
TRBJ1-6	TRBV6-5	CASSYAAAYNSPLHF
TRBJ1-1	TRBV7-3	CASSSGPNTEAFF
TRBJ2-7	TRBV4-1	CASSQEGYFGSYEQYF
TRBJ1-1	TRBV4-3	CASSQALGIMNTEAFF
TRBJ2-1	TRBV4-3	CASSQDLAGAGKNEQFF
TRBJ2-7	TRBV3-1	CASSQEGGDYEQYF
TRBJ2-1	TRBV4-1	CASGSRGEGSYNEQFF
TRBJ2-7	TRBV7-7	CASSPGTGTYEQYF
TRBJ2-7	TRBV5-6	CASSLRDRVYEQYF
TRBJ2-7	TRBV20-1	CSARVQQGVPHEQYF
TRBJ2-3	TRBV4-3	CASSQDQYTQYF
TRBJ1-1	TRBV12-3/TRBV12-4	CASSYNSYTEAFF
TRBJ2-3	TRBV6-2/TRBV6-3	CATTLGNTQYF
TRBJ2-7	TRBV18	CASSPAPLISPISYEQYF
TRBJ1-5	TRBV29-1	CSAYLGEGLTAQHF
TRBJ2-1	TRBV7-9	CASSASRSSYNEQFF
TRBJ2-5	TRBV7-9	CASSPTVNQETQYF
TRBJ2-7	TRBV6-2/TRBV6-3	CASSYAGSYEQYF
TRBJ2-1	TRBV12-3/TRBV12-4	CASNSVGGYNEQFF